A single sample gave rise to the 9 T cell receptor beta chains below, sequenced in a study of blood T cell repertoires in COVID-19. Method: immunoSEQ multiplex PCR; TCRdb's copy keeps in-frame clones and lacks some. The sample has 260,000 or so clones, 80% to 90% seen once. Sequencing was carried out using peripheral blood. These receptors all come from a man older than 75 with acute or convalescent COVID-19.

The CDR3 DNA sequence: TGTGCCAGCATTGGGAGCTCCTATAATTCACCCCTCCACTTT. Translating it yields CASIGSSYNSPLHF. V is TRBV2 and J is TRBJ1-6; D is ambiguous. Trimming stripped 7 bases from V and 0 bases from J, with 7 bases between. This CDR3 is 14 amino acids long. Germline CDR1 is SNHLY and CDR2 is FYNNEI.

The V and J genes are TRBV2 and TRBJ1-3; TRBD1 matches at 7 bases. Germline-derived CDR1 and CDR2 are SNHLY and FYNNEI. This CDR3 comprises 14 residues. V shed 7 bases and J 2 bases; nucleotides not matched to a gene: 5. CDR3 sequence: CASTRDRAGNTIYF. The CDR3 DNA reads TGTGCCAGCACCCGGGACAGAGCTGGAAACACCATATATTTT.

This clone was observed once. V is TRBV28 and J is TRBJ1-5, with D possibly TRBD1 on 5 matching bases. V was clipped by 5 bases and J by 8 bases, with 10 bases between them. CDR1 MDHEN and CDR2 SYDVKM come from the germline V gene. The CDR3 has 12 amino acids. DNA for the CDR3: TGTGCCAGCAGTGCGGGGACCGAGCCCCAGCATTTT. This sequence encodes CASSAGTEPQHF.

The gene calls are TRBV18 and TRBJ1-1, with TRBD1 matching over 8 bases. Germline CDR1 KGHSH, CDR2 LQKENI. Trimming at V came to 4 bases and at J to 4 bases, leaving 5 bases not matched to a gene. The CDR3 runs to 14 residues. CDR3 region: CASSLQGESTEAFF. CDR3 DNA: TGTGCCAGCTCACTACAGGGGGAAAGCACTGAAGCTTTCTTT.

There are a few counts of this clone. The chain has TRBV5-6 and TRBJ2-3; 12 positions match TRBD2. This CDR3 contains 15 residues. V shed 1 base and J 5 bases; nucleotides not matched to a gene: 2. From germline, CDR1 is SGHDT and CDR2 YYEEEE. Written as DNA, the CDR3 is TGTGCCAGCAGCTTGTCTAGCGGGGGGGTAGATACGCAGTATTTT. This gives the protein CASSLSSGGVDTQYF.

The V and J genes are TRBV25-1 and TRBJ1-5; a weak D match, TRBD1 (6 bases). Per germline, CDR1 MGHDK and CDR2 SYGVNS. The CDR3 length is 16 residues. V dropped 1 base and J dropped 3 bases, with 13 bases sitting between them. CDR3 loop: CASSESGRGFNQPQHF. The CDR3 DNA reads TGTGCCAGCAGTGAATCTGGCAGGGGATTCAATCAGCCCCAGCATTTT. The whole variable domain, filled in from reference TRBV25-1 and TRBJ1-5, reads EADIYQTPRYLVIGTGKKITLECSQTMGHDKMYWYQQDPGMELHLIHYSYGVNSTEKGDLSSESTVSRIRTEHFPLTLESARPSHTSQYLCASSESGRGFNQPQHFGDGTRLSIL.

The chain carries TRBV9 and TRBJ2-1, with TRBD2 matching over 11 bases. Losses at the gene ends were 4 bases for V and 5 bases for J; bases not matched to a gene: 5. The CDR3 is made up of 15 amino acids. The germline gives CDR1 SGDLS, CDR2 YYNGEE. CDR3 amino acids: CASSQLAGVHNEQFF. In nucleotides, the CDR3 is TGTGCCAGCAGCCAACTAGCGGGGGTTCACAATGAGCAGTTCTTC.

V gene TRBV6-1 combines with J gene TRBJ1-2; D is perhaps TRBD1 (5 bases). V lost 2 bases, J lost 8 bases, and 12 bases lay in between. The CDR3 sequence is 13 residues long. The germline V gene encodes CDR1 MNHNS and CDR2 SASEGT. CDR3 sequence reads: CASSEKWGVGYTF. In DNA form, the CDR3 reads TGTGCCAGCAGTGAAAAATGGGGGGTCGGCTACACCTTC.

This chain links TRBV24-1 with TRBJ1-4; 11 positions agree with TRBD1. This CDR3 has 17 amino acids. Unmatched junction bases numbered 13, after V lost 4 bases and J lost 10 bases. Germline CDR1 KGHDR, CDR2 SFDVKD. The CDR3 loop reads CATSESRDRDRGGKLFF. CDR3 DNA sequence: TGTGCCACCAGTGAGAGCCGAGACCGGGACAGGGGGGGAAAACTGTTTTTT.